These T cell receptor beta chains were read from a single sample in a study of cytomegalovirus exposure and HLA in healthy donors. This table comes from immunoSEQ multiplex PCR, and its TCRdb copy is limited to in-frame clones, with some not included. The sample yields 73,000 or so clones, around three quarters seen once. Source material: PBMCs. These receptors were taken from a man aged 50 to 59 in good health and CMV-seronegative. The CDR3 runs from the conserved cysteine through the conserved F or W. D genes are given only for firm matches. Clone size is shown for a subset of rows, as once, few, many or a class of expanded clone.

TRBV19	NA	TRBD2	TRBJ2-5	CATKETSGSTRETQYF	TGTGCCACTAAAGAGACTAGCGGGAGTACGCGAGAGACCCAGTACTTC
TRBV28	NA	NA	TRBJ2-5	CASSFRETQYF	TGTGCCAGCAGTTTCCGGGAGACCCAGTACTTC
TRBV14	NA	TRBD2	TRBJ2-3	CASSLGTSGVTTQYF	TGTGCCAGCAGCCTCGGAACTAGCGGGGTTACTACGCAGTATTTT
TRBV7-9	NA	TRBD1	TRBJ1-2	CASSFGTGFDDGYTF	TGTGCCAGCAGCTTCGGGACAGGGTTCGACGATGGCTACACCTTC
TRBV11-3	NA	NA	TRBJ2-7	CASSLVPRPPYEQYF	TGTGCCAGCAGCTTAGTGCCGCGTCCCCCTTACGAGCAGTACTTC
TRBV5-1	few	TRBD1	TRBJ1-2	CASSLAGTGFGGYTF	TGCGCCAGCAGCTTGGCCGGGACAGGGTTTGGTGGCTACACCTTC
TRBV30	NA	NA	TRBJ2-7	CAWETGSYEQYF	TGTGCCTGGGAAACGGGCTCCTACGAGCAGTACTTC
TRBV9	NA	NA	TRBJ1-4	CASSTRHGTNEKLFF	TGTGCCAGCAGCACAAGACACGGAACAAATGAAAAACTGTTTTTT
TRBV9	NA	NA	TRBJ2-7	CASSVEVGGVQYF	TGTGCCAGCAGCGTCGAGGTAGGAGGGGTGCAGTACTTC
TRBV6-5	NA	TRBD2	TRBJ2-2	CASRGLAGLTGELFF	TGTGCCAGCAGGGGACTAGCGGGACTAACCGGGGAGCTGTTTTTT
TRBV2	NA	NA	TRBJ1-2	CASSEWAGRGYTF	TGTGCCAGCAGTGAATGGGCTGGCAGAGGCTACACCTTC
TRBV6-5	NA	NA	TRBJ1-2	CASFRGVGGDGYTF	TGTGCCAGCTTTAGAGGGGTGGGGGGGGATGGCTACACCTTC
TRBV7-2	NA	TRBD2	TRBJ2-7	CASRWDSRTSGSYEQYF	TGTGCCAGCAGGTGGGACAGCAGGACTAGCGGGAGCTACGAGCAGTACTTC
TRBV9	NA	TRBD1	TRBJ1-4	CASSVRDRGFTNEKLFF	TGTGCCAGCAGCGTTCGGGACAGGGGGTTCACTAATGAAAAACTGTTTTTT
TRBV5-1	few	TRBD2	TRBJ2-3	CASSEERAGGTDTQYF	TGCGCCAGCAGCGAGGAGAGGGCGGGGGGCACAGATACGCAGTATTTT
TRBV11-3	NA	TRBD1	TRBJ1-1	CASSPRQGGTEAFF	TGTGCCAGCAGCCCCCGACAGGGTGGCACTGAAGCTTTCTTT
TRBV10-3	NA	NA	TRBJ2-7	CAISELNEQYF	TGTGCCATCAGTGAGCTTAACGAGCAGTACTTC
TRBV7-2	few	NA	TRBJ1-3	CASSAYRLPNSGNTIYF	TGTGCCAGCAGCGCCTACAGGCTACCCAACTCTGGAAACACCATATATTTT
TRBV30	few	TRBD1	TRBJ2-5	CAWSWTGGLQETQYF	TGTGCCTGGAGTTGGACAGGAGGACTGCAAGAGACCCAGTACTTC
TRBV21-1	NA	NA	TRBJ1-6	CAPGGPEVPSSSVTYNSPLHF	TGTGCCCCAGGGGGCCCAGAAGTTCCCAGCTCATCTGTCACCTATAATTCACCCCTCCACTTT
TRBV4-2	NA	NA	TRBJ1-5	CASSQVGVGQPQHF	TGTGCCAGCAGCCAAGTCGGGGTAGGGCAGCCCCAGCATTTT
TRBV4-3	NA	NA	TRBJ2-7	CASSQDYPSATYEQYF	TGCGCCAGCAGCCAAGATTACCCTAGCGCAACCTACGAGCAGTACTTC
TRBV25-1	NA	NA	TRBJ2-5	CASSEAGKETQYF	TGTGCCAGCAGTGAAGCAGGGAAAGAGACCCAGTACTTC
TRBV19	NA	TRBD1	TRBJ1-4	CASTIRGDRYEKLFF	TGTGCCAGTACCATTAGGGGGGACAGATATGAAAAACTGTTTTTT
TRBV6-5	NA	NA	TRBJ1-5	CASRDTINQPQHF	TGTGCCAGCCGGGACACCATTAATCAGCCCCAGCATTTT
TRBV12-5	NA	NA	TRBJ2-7	CASGWGKGEQYF	TGTGCTAGTGGTTGGGGCAAGGGCGAGCAGTACTTC
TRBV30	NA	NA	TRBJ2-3	CAWTQEGRTDTQYF	TGTGCCTGGACCCAAGAGGGCCGTACAGATACGCAGTATTTT
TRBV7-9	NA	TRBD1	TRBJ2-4	CSSSFLGDREYF	TGTTCCAGCAGCTTCCTCGGGGACAGGGAGTACTTC
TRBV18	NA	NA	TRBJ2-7	CASTTWGDTYEQYF	TGTGCCAGCACAACGTGGGGGGATACCTACGAGCAGTACTTC
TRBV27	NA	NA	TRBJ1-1	CASSPRQGPTEAFF	TGTGCCAGCAGTCCCCGCCAGGGGCCTACTGAAGCTTTCTTT
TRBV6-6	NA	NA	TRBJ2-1	CASERFGTQHNEQFF	TGTGCCAGCGAACGTTTTGGGACACAACACAATGAGCAGTTCTTC
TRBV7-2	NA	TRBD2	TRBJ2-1	CASSRRLAEISYNEQFF	TGTGCCAGCAGCCGCCGACTAGCCGAGATCTCCTACAATGAGCAGTTCTTC